The T cell receptor (beta chain) under discussion was sequenced for a study of T cell responses to AZD1222 COVID-19 vaccine. Study-level points and caveats: Seropositive at baseline were only 5 to 7 AZD1222 recipients. Spike-specific TCR repertoires showed rising breadth and depth after two AZD1222 doses. The donor group comprised mostly white British people and more females; the analysis possibly underestimated clonal diversity. Across the whole spike, CD4 TCRs peaked at regions 160-218 and 743-854.

The table lists this clone with a count of one. Its matching antigen is unknown. Assay: immunoSEQ multiplex PCR; the TCRdb copy retains only in-frame clones and omits some. The profile shows 60,000 to 75,000 clones, 85% of them singletons. Losses at the gene ends were 5 bases for V and 10 bases for J; bases not matched to a gene: 8. This CDR3 is 15 amino acids long. The germline gives CDR1 LNHDA, CDR2 SQIVND (reference sequence). The sequence was collected from an adult in good health. This rearrangement joins TRBV19 to TRBJ1-6; TRBD1 aligns across 10 bases. The material was peripheral blood, obtained on day 0 of AZD1222 vaccination. DNA for the CDR3: TGTGCCAGTAGTGAAACCGGGACAGGGGTGTCACCCCTCCACTTT. It is translated as CASSETGTGVSPLHF.